This T cell receptor (beta chain) originates from a study of post-analysis software for immune sequencing data. Study-wide results and limits: Elevated frequency relative to controls characterized four or five TRBV segments in patients, TRBV5-6, TRBV5-1 and TRBV20-1 among them.

Trimming left V 6 bases short and J 2 bases short, with 17 bases between. Germline V gives CDR1 SQVTM, CDR2 ANQGSEA. This CDR3 contains 14 residues. This clonotype came up many times. Its antigen is currently unknown. cDNA libraries for TCR beta contained unique molecular identifiers. TCRdb independently ran MiXCR on the PCR reads; one entry per CDR3 protein. This sample has some 190,000 distinct CDR3 sequences; roughly 30% occur once, and the top ten carry more than 3%. This receptor was identified in a girl aged 2 to 17 with multiple sclerosis. The chain has TRBV29-1 and TRBJ2-7; the D call may be TRBD1 or TRBD2 (6 bases each). Material for sequencing was blood. CDR3: CSVSSAGAAYEQYF. CDR3 nucleotide sequence: TGCAGCGTCTCTAGCGCAGGGGCTGCCTACGAGCAGTACTTC.